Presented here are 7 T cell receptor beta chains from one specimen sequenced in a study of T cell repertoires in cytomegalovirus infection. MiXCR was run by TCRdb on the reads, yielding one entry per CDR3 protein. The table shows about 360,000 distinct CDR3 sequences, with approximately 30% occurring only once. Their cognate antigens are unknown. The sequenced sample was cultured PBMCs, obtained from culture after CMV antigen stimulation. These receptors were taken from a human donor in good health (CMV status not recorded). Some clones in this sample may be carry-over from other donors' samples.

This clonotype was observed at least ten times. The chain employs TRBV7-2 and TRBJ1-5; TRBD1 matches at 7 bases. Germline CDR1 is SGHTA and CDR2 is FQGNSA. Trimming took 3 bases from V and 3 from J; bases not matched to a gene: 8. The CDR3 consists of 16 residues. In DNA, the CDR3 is TGTGCCAGCAGCTTGCGCCGGGACAGCGTCAATCAGCCCCAGCATTTT. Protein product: CASSLRRDSVNQPQHF.

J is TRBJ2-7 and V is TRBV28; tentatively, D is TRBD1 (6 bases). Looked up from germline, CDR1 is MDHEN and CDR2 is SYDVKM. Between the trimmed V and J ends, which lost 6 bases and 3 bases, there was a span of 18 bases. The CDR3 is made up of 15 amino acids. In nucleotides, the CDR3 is TGTGCCAGCAGAACAATCAGGGACAACTACTACGAGCAGTACTTC. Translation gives CASRTIRDNYYEQYF.

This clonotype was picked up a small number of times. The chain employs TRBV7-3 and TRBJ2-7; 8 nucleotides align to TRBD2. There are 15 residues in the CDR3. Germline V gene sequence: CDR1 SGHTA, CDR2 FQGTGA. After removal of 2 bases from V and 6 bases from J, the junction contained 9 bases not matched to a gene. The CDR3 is CASSLLVGRAAEQYF. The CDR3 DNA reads TGTGCCAGCAGCTTACTAGTCGGGAGGGCCGCCGAGCAGTACTTC.

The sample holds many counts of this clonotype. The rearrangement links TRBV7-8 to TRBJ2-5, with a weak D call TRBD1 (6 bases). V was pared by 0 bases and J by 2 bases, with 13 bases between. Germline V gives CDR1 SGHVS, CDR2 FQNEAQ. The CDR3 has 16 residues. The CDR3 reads CASSLAPRGTQETQYF. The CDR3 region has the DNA TGTGCCAGCAGCTTAGCGCCCAGGGGTACGCAAGAGACCCAGTACTTC.

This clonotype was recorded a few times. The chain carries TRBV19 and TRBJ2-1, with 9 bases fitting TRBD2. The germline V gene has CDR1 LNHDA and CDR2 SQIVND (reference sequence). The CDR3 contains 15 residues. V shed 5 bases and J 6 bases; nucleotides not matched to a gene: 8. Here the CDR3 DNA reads TGTGCCAGTAGTCCCCGGACTAGCGTCCTCAATGAGCAGTTCTTC. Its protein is CASSPRTSVLNEQFF.

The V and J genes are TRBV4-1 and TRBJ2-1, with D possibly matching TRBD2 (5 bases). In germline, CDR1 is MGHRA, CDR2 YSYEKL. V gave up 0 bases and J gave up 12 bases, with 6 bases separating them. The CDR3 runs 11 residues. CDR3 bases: TGCGCCAGCAGCCAAGAGGCGGGGCAGTTCTTC. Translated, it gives CASSQEAGQFF.

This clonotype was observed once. For the CDR3, the DNA is TGCAGTGCTACCGACGGGACCCGAAGCTCCTACGAGCAGTACTTC. This gives the protein CSATDGTRSSYEQYF. The chain employs TRBV20-1 and TRBJ2-7; tentatively, D is TRBD1 or TRBD2 (5 bases each). Germline CDR1 and CDR2: DFQATT and SNEGSKA (reference sequence). Trimming left V 4 bases short and J 0 bases short, with 16 bases between. This CDR3 comprises 15 residues.